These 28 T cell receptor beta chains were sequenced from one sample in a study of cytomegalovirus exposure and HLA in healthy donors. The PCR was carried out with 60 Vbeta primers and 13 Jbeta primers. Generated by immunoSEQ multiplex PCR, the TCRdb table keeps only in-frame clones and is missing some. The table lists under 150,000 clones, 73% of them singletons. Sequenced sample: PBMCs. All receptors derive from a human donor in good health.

The CDR3 protein is CASSPGTLKTQYF. CDR3 DNA sequence: TGTGCCAGCAGCCCCGGGACACTGAAGACCCAGTACTTC. This sequence joins TRBV7-9 and TRBJ2-5; TRBD1 might be the D (6 bases). V was cut by 5 bases and J by 6 bases, with 13 bases left in between. The V gene's germline CDR1 is SEHNR and CDR2 FQNEAQ (reference sequence). There are 13 residues in the CDR3.

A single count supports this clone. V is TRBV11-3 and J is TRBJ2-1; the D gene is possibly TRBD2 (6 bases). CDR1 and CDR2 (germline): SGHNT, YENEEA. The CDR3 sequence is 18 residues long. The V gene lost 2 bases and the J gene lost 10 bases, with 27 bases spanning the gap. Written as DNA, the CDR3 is TGTGCCAGCAGCTTACCCCTCCGGAAGAACCCGGGAGAATACGAGCAGTTCTTC. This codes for CASSLPLRKNPGEYEQFF.

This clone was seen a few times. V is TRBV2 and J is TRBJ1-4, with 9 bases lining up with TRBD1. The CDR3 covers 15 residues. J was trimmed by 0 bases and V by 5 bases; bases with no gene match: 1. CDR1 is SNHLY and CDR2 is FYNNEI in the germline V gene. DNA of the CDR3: TGTGCCAGCAGTCGGACAGGGGCAACTAATGAAAAACTGTTTTTT. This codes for CASSRTGATNEKLFF.

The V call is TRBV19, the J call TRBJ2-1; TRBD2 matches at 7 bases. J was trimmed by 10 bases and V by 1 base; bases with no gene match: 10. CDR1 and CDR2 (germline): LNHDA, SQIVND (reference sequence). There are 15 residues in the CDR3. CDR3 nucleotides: TGTGCCAGTAGTATAGGGCGAGGGCTAGCGGTCGAGCAGTTCTTC. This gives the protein CASSIGRGLAVEQFF.

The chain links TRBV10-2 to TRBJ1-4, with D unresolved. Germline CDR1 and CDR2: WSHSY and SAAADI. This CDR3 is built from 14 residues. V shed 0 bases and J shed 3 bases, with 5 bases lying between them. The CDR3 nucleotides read TGCGCCAGCAGTGAGTCTACACCTAATGAAAAACTGTTTTTT. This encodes CASSESTPNEKLFF.

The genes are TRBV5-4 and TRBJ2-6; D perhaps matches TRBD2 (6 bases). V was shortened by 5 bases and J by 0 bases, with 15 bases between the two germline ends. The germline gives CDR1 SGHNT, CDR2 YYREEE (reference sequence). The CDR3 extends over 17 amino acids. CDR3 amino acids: CASRGGIQTSGANVLTF. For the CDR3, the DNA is TGTGCCAGCAGGGGCGGGATACAGACCTCTGGGGCCAACGTCCTGACTTTC.

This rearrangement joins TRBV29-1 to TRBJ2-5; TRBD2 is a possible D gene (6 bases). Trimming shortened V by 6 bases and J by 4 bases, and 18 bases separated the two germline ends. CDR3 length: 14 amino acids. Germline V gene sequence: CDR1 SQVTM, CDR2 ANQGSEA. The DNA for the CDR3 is TGCAGCGTGAGGGACTCCCAAGGTCGAGAGACCCAGTACTTC. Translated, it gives CSVRDSQGRETQYF.

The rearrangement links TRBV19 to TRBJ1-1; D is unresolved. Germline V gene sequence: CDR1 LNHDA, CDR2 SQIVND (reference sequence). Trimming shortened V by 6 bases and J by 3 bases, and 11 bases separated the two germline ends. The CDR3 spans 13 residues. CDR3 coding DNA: TGTGCCAGTAGGTTGAGGGAGGACACTGAAGCTTTCTTT. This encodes CASRLREDTEAFF. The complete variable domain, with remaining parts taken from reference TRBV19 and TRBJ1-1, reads DGGITQSPKYLFRKEGQNVTLSCEQNLNHDAMYWYRQDPGQGLRLIYYSQIVNDFQKGDIAEGYSVSREKKESFPLTVTSAQKNPTAFYLCASRLREDTEAFFGQGTRLTVV.

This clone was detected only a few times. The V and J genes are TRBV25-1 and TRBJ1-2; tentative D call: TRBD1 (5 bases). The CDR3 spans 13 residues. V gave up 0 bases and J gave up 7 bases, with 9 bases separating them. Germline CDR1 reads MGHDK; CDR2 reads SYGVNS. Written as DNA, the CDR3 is TGTGCCAGCAGTGAATATCAGGGAACTGGCTACACCTTC. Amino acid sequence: CASSEYQGTGYTF.

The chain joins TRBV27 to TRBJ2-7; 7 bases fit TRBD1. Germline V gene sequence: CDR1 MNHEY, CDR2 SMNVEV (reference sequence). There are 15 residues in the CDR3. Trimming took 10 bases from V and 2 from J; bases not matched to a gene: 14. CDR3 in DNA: TGTGCCACCTATGGCCAGGGGGTCCCAACCTACGAGCAGTACTTC. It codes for CATYGQGVPTYEQYF.

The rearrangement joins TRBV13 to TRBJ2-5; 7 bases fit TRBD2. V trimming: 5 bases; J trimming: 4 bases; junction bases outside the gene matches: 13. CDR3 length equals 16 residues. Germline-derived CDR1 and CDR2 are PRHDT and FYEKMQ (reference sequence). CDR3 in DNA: TGTGCCAGCAGCGGGGCTGAGGGAGGGAGTTCAGAGACCCAGTACTTC. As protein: CASSGAEGGSSETQYF.

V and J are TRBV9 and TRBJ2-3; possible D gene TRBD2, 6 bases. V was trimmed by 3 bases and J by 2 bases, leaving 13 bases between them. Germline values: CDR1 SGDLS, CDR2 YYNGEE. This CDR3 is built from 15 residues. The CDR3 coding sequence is TGTGCCAGCAGCGCTATGGGCGGGGTCACAGATACGCAGTATTTT. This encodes CASSAMGGVTDTQYF.

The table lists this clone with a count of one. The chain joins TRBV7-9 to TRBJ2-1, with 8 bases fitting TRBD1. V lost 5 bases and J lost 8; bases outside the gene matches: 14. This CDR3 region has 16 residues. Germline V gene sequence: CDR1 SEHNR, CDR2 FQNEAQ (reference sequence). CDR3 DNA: TGTGCCAGCAGCCCGGAAAGGCGCCAGGGGGCTTATGAGCAGTTCTTC. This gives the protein CASSPERRQGAYEQFF.

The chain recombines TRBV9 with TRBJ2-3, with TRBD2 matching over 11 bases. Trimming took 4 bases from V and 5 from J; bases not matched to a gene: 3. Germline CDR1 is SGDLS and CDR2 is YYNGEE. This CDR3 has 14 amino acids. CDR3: CASSLGTSGDTQYF. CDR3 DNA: TGTGCCAGCAGCTTAGGGACTAGCGGAGATACGCAGTATTTT.

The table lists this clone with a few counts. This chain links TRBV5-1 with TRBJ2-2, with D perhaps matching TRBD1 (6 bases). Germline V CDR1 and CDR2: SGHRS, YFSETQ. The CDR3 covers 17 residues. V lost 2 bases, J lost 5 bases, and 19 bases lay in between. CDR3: CASSLQGPVGGTGELFF. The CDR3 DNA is TGCGCCAGCAGCTTACAGGGCCCCGTCGGAGGTACCGGGGAGCTGTTTTTT.

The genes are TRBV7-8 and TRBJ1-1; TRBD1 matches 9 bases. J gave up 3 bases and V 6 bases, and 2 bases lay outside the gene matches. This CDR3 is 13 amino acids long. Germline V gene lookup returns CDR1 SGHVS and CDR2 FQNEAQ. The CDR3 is CASRGQGHTEAFF. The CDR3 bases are TGTGCCAGCAGGGGACAGGGCCACACTGAAGCTTTCTTT.

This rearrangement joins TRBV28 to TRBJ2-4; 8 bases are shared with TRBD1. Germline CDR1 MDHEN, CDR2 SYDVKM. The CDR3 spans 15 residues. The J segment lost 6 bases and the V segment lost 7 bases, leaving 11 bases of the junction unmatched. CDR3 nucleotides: TGTGCCAGCAACACACCGACAGGGGTGGGAAACATTCAGTACTTC. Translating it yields CASNTPTGVGNIQYF. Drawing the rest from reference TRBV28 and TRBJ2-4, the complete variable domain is DVKVTQSSRYLVKRTGEKVFLECVQDMDHENMFWYRQDPGLGLRLIYFSYDVKMKEKGDIPEGYSVSREKKERFSLILESASTNQTSMYLCASNTPTGVGNIQYFGAGTRLSVL.

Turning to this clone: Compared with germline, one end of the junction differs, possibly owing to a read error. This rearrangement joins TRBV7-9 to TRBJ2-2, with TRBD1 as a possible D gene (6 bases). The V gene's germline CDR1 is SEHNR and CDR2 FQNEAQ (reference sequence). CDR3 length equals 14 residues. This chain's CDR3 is CSSSKSGVTGELFF. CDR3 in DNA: TGTTCCAGCAGCAAATCAGGGGTCACCGGGGAGCTGTTTTTT.

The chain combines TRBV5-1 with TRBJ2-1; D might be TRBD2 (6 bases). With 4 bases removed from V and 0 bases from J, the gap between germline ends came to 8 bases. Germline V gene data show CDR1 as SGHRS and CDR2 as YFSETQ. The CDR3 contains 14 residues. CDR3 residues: CASSQEGSYNEQFF. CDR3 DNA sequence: TGCGCCAGCAGCCAGGAGGGCTCCTACAATGAGCAGTTCTTC.

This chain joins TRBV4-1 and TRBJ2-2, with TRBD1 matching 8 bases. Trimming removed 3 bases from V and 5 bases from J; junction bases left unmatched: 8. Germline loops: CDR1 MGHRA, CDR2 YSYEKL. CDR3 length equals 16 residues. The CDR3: CASSHGEQGATGELFF. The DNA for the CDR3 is TGCGCCAGCAGCCACGGGGAGCAGGGGGCAACCGGGGAGCTGTTTTTT.

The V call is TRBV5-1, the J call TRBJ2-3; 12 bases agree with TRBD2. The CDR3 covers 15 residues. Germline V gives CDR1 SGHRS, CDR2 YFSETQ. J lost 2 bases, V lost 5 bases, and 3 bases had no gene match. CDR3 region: CASRGLAGFTDTQYF. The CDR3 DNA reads TGCGCCAGCAGAGGACTAGCGGGATTCACAGATACGCAGTATTTT.

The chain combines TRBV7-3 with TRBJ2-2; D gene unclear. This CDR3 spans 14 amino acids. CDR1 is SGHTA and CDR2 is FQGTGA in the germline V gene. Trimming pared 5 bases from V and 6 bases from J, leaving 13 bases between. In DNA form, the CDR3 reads TGTGCCAGCAGCCCTAGGTCCGCCGCCGGGGAGCTGTTTTTT. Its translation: CASSPRSAAGELFF.

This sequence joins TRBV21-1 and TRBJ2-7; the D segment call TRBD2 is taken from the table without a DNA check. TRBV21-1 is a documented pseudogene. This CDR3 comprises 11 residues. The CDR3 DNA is TGTGCCAGCAGCAGCCGCCGGGAGCAGTACTTC. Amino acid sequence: CASSSRREQYF.

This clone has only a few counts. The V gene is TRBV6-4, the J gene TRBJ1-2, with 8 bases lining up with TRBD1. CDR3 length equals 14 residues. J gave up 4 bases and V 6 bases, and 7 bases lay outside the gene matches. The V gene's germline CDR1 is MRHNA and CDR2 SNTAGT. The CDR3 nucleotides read TGTGCCAGCAGCCCGACAGGGGAGTCCTATGGCTACACCTTC. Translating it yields CASSPTGESYGYTF.

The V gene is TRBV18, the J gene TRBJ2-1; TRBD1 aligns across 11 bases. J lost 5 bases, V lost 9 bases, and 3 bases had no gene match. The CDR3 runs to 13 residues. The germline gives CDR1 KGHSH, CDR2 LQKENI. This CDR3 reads CASGQGANNEQFF. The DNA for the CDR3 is TGTGCCAGTGGACAGGGGGCTAACAATGAGCAGTTCTTC.

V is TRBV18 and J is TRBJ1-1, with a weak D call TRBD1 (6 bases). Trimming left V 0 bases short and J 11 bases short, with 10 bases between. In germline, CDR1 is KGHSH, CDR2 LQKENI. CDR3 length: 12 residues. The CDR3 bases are TGTGCCAGCTCACCACCGGGGACATCGGCTTTCTTT. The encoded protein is CASSPPGTSAFF.

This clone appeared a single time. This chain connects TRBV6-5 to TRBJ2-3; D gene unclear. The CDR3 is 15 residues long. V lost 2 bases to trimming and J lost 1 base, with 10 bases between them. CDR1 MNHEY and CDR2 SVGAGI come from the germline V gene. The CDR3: CASSYGLRGTDTQYF. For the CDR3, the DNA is TGTGCCAGCAGTTACGGTCTACGCGGCACAGATACGCAGTATTTT.

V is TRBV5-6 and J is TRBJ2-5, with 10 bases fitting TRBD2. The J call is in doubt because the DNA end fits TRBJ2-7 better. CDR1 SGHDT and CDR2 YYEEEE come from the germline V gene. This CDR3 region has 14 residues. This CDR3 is CASSLLAGVGEQYF. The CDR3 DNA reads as TGTGCCAGCAGCTTGCTAGCGGGAGTGGGCGAGCAGTACTTC.